Given below is one T cell receptor (beta chain) in context. No antigen is known for it. The data derive from a study of shared clonotypes between healthy human individuals. Assay used: immunoSEQ multiplex PCR; TCRdb lists only in-frame clones, some missing. The sample yields 2 million to 2.5 million clones, over 90% seen once. CDR3 length: 14 amino acids. Germline V gene lookup returns CDR1 KGHSH and CDR2 LQKENI. The V gene lost 3 bases and the J gene lost 2 bases, with 11 bases spanning the gap. Study findings and constraints: Clonotypes that were shared across a handful of donors made up approximately 5% of naive CD4 clonotypes.

The source of this sequence is a man between 18 and 29 years old in good health. Some clones in this sample may be carry-over from other donors' samples. Sequenced: naive CD4+ T cells from PBMCs. Subset of the sample: CD45RA+ positively selected. The chain recombines TRBV18 with TRBJ2-7; D may be TRBD1 (5 bases). The CDR3 coding sequence is TGTGCCAGCTCACCTTACACAGGAACCTACGAGCAGTACTTC. It translates to CASSPYTGTYEQYF.